Listed below are T cell receptor beta chains from one sample, sequenced in a study of T cell responses to AZD1222 COVID-19 vaccine. Only in-frame clones appear in the TCRdb table, and some are missing; sequencing was by immunoSEQ multiplex PCR. The repertoire holds roughly 69,000 clones, with under 90% as singletons. This material consisted of peripheral blood, taken 28 days after the second AZD1222 dose. Receptor source: an adult who received the AZD1222 COVID-19 vaccine. Each CDR3 is given with its conserved first and last residue. The D gene is left open where the match is weak. Clone size is stated in some rows and not others, as once, few, many or a class when expanded.

d_gene: -
j_gene: TRBJ1-4
v_gene: TRBV7-8
abundance: once
CDR3nt: TGTGCCAGCAGCTCCAGGCGACTCGCGAATGAAAAACTGTTTTTT
CDR3aa: CASSSRRLANEKLFF

d_gene: -
j_gene: TRBJ2-6
v_gene: TRBV28
abundance: once
CDR3nt: TGTGCCAGCAGTTTATCCAGCGCCTCTGGGGCCAACGTCCTGACTTTC
CDR3aa: CASSLSSASGANVLTF

d_gene: -
j_gene: TRBJ2-7
v_gene: TRBV5-1
abundance: -
CDR3nt: TGCGCCAGCAGCTTGATCCCGGGGGTGAACGAGCAGTACTTC
CDR3aa: CASSLIPGVNEQYF

d_gene: TRBD1
j_gene: TRBJ1-1
v_gene: TRBV12-5
abundance: -
CDR3nt: TGTGCTAGTGGTTTAGGGCAGGGGGAAAAAGCTGAAGCTTTCTTT
CDR3aa: CASGLGQGEKAEAFF

d_gene: -
j_gene: TRBJ2-5
v_gene: TRBV7-2
abundance: -
CDR3nt: TGTGCCAGCAGCTTAAAAGCTACTGAGACCCAGTACTTC
CDR3aa: CASSLKATETQYF

d_gene: TRBD1
j_gene: TRBJ1-2
v_gene: TRBV9
abundance: -
CDR3nt: TGTGCCAGCACGCAAGGACAGGGTACGCATGGCTACACCTTC
CDR3aa: CASTQGQGTHGYTF

d_gene: -
j_gene: TRBJ1-6
v_gene: TRBV3-1/TRBV3-2
abundance: -
CDR3nt: TGTGCCAGCAGCCAGAGGGGGTATAGTTCACCCCTCCACTTT
CDR3aa: CASSQRGYSSPLHF

d_gene: -
j_gene: TRBJ1-2
v_gene: TRBV5-6
abundance: -
CDR3nt: TGTGCCAGCAGTCCCATGATGGTTAACTATGGCTACACCTTC
CDR3aa: CASSPMMVNYGYTF

d_gene: -
j_gene: TRBJ1-2
v_gene: TRBV29-1
abundance: -
CDR3nt: TGCAGCGTTGAATTGGAGGGAAATAGGCTGGAGGGGGGCTACACCTTC
CDR3aa: CSVELEGNRLEGGYTF

d_gene: -
j_gene: TRBJ2-7
v_gene: TRBV4-1
abundance: -
CDR3nt: TGCGCCAGCAGCCAAGTGCCGGGCGCATACTCCTACGAGCAGTACTTC
CDR3aa: CASSQVPGAYSYEQYF

d_gene: -
j_gene: TRBJ1-3
v_gene: TRBV7-2
abundance: -
CDR3nt: TGTGCCAGCAGCTTAGCAGGGACTCGGGACACCATATATTTT
CDR3aa: CASSLAGTRDTIYF

d_gene: -
j_gene: TRBJ2-1
v_gene: TRBV5-4
abundance: once
CDR3nt: TGTGCCAGCAGCTTCATAGCGGCCGGCAATGAGCAGTTCTTC
CDR3aa: CASSFIAAGNEQFF

d_gene: -
j_gene: TRBJ1-2
v_gene: TRBV21-1
abundance: -
CDR3nt: TGTGCCAGCAGCACGACAGGGTCCGGCTACACCTTC
CDR3aa: CASSTTGSGYTF

d_gene: -
j_gene: TRBJ1-3
v_gene: TRBV19
abundance: -
CDR3nt: TGTGCCAGTAGTCCCCGGGACTCTGGAAACACCATATATTTT
CDR3aa: CASSPRDSGNTIYF

d_gene: -
j_gene: TRBJ2-7
v_gene: TRBV11-2
abundance: -
CDR3nt: TGTGCCAGCAGCTTAGTTCGGGGCTCCTACGAGCAGTACTTC
CDR3aa: CASSLVRGSYEQYF

d_gene: TRBD2
j_gene: TRBJ2-1
v_gene: TRBV3-1/TRBV3-2
abundance: -
CDR3nt: TGTGCCAGCGAAGGGACTAGCGGGGCCTGTTTCTTC
CDR3aa: CASEGTSGACFF

d_gene: TRBD1
j_gene: TRBJ2-2
v_gene: TRBV5-1
abundance: few
CDR3nt: TGCGCCAGCAGAAGGGACAGAGATTTCACCGGGGAGCTGTTTTTT
CDR3aa: CASRRDRDFTGELFF

d_gene: -
j_gene: TRBJ1-1
v_gene: TRBV21-1
abundance: -
CDR3nt: TGTGCCAGCAGCTTTCGGACAGGGGGTTGGTCTGAAGCTTTCTTT
CDR3aa: CASSFRTGGWSEAFF

d_gene: -
j_gene: TRBJ2-5
v_gene: TRBV5-1
abundance: -
CDR3nt: TGCGCCAGCCTAGGGGTTGAAGAGACCCAGTACTTC
CDR3aa: CASLGVEETQYF

d_gene: -
j_gene: TRBJ1-5
v_gene: TRBV5-1
abundance: -
CDR3nt: TGCGCCAGCAGGGAAGGGACGAGCAATCAGCCCCAGCATTTT
CDR3aa: CASREGTSNQPQHF

d_gene: TRBD1
j_gene: TRBJ1-4
v_gene: TRBV4-1
abundance: -
CDR3nt: TGCGCCAGCAGCCCGACAGGGCCTAATGAAAAACTGTTTTTT
CDR3aa: CASSPTGPNEKLFF

d_gene: TRBD2
j_gene: TRBJ2-3
v_gene: TRBV5-5
abundance: -
CDR3nt: TGTGCCAGCAGCACCGGGACTAGCGGGGGGGCCTGGGATACGCAGTATTTT
CDR3aa: CASSTGTSGGAWDTQYF

d_gene: -
j_gene: TRBJ1-3
v_gene: TRBV7-2
abundance: -
CDR3nt: TGTGCCAGCAGCTTCACAGTGTTCTCCTCTGGAAACACCATATATTTT
CDR3aa: CASSFTVFSSGNTIYF

d_gene: -
j_gene: TRBJ1-5
v_gene: TRBV23-1
abundance: -
CDR3nt: TGCGCCAGCAGTCCGTACAATCAGCCCCAGCATTTT
CDR3aa: CASSPYNQPQHF

d_gene: -
j_gene: TRBJ2-1
v_gene: TRBV19
abundance: few
CDR3nt: TGTGCCAGTAGCACCAGAGGGGGAAGCTCCTACAATGAGCAGTTCTTC
CDR3aa: CASSTRGGSSYNEQFF

d_gene: -
j_gene: TRBJ1-5
v_gene: TRBV19
abundance: few
CDR3nt: TGTGCCAGTAGTGCCAGGACAGACTATAGCAATCAGCCCCAGCATTTT
CDR3aa: CASSARTDYSNQPQHF

d_gene: TRBD1
j_gene: TRBJ1-2
v_gene: TRBV10-3
abundance: -
CDR3nt: TGTGCCATCTCAGGGGGGGGGACAGGCTATGGCTACACCTTC
CDR3aa: CAISGGGTGYGYTF

d_gene: -
j_gene: TRBJ1-4
v_gene: TRBV7-9
abundance: once
CDR3nt: TGTGCCAGCAGCTTCTTCTACTCCGGGCAGGGGAATGAAAAACTGTTTTTT
CDR3aa: CASSFFYSGQGNEKLFF

d_gene: -
j_gene: TRBJ1-5
v_gene: TRBV19
abundance: -
CDR3nt: TGTGCCAGTAGTGTCCTCGGCCAGCCCCAGCATTTT
CDR3aa: CASSVLGQPQHF

d_gene: -
j_gene: TRBJ1-1
v_gene: TRBV3-1/TRBV3-2
abundance: -
CDR3nt: TGTGCCAGCAGCCCCATGTGGGGTCATGAAGCTTTCTTT
CDR3aa: CASSPMWGHEAFF

d_gene: -
j_gene: TRBJ1-2
v_gene: TRBV20-1
abundance: -
CDR3nt: TGCAGTGCCTCCCATGAGGGCTACACCTTC
CDR3aa: CSASHEGYTF

d_gene: -
j_gene: TRBJ1-4
v_gene: TRBV7-9
abundance: -
CDR3nt: TGTGCCAGCAGCGGAAGAGGGGGGTCTAATGAAAAACTGTTTTTT
CDR3aa: CASSGRGGSNEKLFF

d_gene: -
j_gene: TRBJ2-7
v_gene: TRBV7-2
abundance: -
CDR3nt: TGTGCCAGCAGCTTATTATCAACGGTTCTATCCTACGAGCAGTACTTC
CDR3aa: CASSLLSTVLSYEQYF

d_gene: -
j_gene: TRBJ2-7
v_gene: TRBV11-2
abundance: -
CDR3nt: TGTGCCAGCAGCTTAGGACGGCTCTTGACTCGCGAGCAGTACTTC
CDR3aa: CASSLGRLLTREQYF

d_gene: TRBD1
j_gene: TRBJ2-5
v_gene: TRBV2
abundance: -
CDR3nt: TGTGCCAGCAGTGAAGCGCAGGGGGTTGGACAAGAGACCCAGTACTTC
CDR3aa: CASSEAQGVGQETQYF

d_gene: -
j_gene: TRBJ1-2
v_gene: TRBV5-1
abundance: -
CDR3nt: TGCGCCAGCAGCTTCGCCCCGGTGAATGGCTACACCTTC
CDR3aa: CASSFAPVNGYTF

d_gene: TRBD2
j_gene: TRBJ2-7
v_gene: TRBV18
abundance: -
CDR3nt: TGTGCCAGCTCACCGGCGCAGGAAGCGGGGGAGCAGTACTTC
CDR3aa: CASSPAQEAGEQYF

d_gene: -
j_gene: TRBJ2-1
v_gene: TRBV7-3
abundance: few
CDR3nt: TGTGCCAGCAGCCCGCCGGGGCGCGGAGAGCAGTTCTTC
CDR3aa: CASSPPGRGEQFF

d_gene: -
j_gene: TRBJ1-3
v_gene: TRBV29-1
abundance: -
CDR3nt: TGCAGCGTTGATGGCGGCAGGGGAGGAAACACCATATATTTT
CDR3aa: CSVDGGRGGNTIYF

d_gene: -
j_gene: TRBJ2-3
v_gene: TRBV18
abundance: -
CDR3nt: TGTGCCAGCTCAACCAGGTCCGGCAACACAGATACGCAGTATTTT
CDR3aa: CASSTRSGNTDTQYF

d_gene: -
j_gene: TRBJ1-1
v_gene: TRBV3-1/TRBV3-2
abundance: -
CDR3nt: TGTGCCAGCAGCCAAACTGATGCCATGATCACTGAAGCTTTCTTT
CDR3aa: CASSQTDAMITEAFF

d_gene: -
j_gene: TRBJ2-1
v_gene: TRBV9
abundance: -
CDR3nt: TGTGCCAGCAGCGTATCGCCAGGAAGCAATGAGCAGTTCTTC
CDR3aa: CASSVSPGSNEQFF

d_gene: -
j_gene: TRBJ2-3
v_gene: TRBV6-1
abundance: -
CDR3nt: TGTGCCAGCAGTGAAGCCTTCGCCGGGCGCAACATGGGGTATTTT
CDR3aa: CASSEAFAGRNMGYF

d_gene: TRBD2
j_gene: TRBJ2-7
v_gene: TRBV29-1
abundance: -
CDR3nt: TGCAGCGTTTGTGTAGGACTAGCGGGTTGCTACGAGCAGTACTTC
CDR3aa: CSVCVGLAGCYEQYF

d_gene: -
j_gene: TRBJ1-3
v_gene: TRBV29-1
abundance: -
CDR3nt: TGCAGCGTCGGGACTCCGGGAAACACCATATATTTT
CDR3aa: CSVGTPGNTIYF

d_gene: TRBD1
j_gene: TRBJ1-2
v_gene: TRBV10-1
abundance: many
CDR3nt: TGCGCCAGCAGCGGACAGGACGGCTATGGCTACACCTTC
CDR3aa: CASSGQDGYGYTF

d_gene: TRBD1
j_gene: TRBJ1-2
v_gene: TRBV11-3
abundance: -
CDR3nt: TGTGCCAGCAGCTTAGCCCCGGGACAGGGGCCTCCCGACTTCGATGGCTACACCTTC
CDR3aa: CASSLAPGQGPPDFDGYTF

d_gene: -
j_gene: TRBJ1-3
v_gene: TRBV19
abundance: -
CDR3nt: TGTGCCAGTAGTATGACAGGTCGGAACTCTGGAAACACCATATATTTT
CDR3aa: CASSMTGRNSGNTIYF